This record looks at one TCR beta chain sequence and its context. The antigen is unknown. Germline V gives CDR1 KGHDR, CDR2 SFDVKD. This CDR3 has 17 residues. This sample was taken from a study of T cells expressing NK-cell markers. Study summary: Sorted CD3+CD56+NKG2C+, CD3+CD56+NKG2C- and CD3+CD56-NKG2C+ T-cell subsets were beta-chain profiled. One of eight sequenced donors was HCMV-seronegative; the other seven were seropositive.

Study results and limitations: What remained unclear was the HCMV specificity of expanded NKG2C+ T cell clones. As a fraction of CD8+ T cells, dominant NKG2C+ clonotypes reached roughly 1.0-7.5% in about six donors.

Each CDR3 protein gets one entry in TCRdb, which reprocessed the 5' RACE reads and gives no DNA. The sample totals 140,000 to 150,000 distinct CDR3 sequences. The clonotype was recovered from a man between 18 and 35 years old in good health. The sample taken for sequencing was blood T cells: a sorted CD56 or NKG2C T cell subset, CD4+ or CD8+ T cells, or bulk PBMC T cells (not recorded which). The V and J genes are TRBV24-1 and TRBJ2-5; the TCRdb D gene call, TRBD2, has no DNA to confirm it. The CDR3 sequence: CATSDFPLAGAQETQYF.